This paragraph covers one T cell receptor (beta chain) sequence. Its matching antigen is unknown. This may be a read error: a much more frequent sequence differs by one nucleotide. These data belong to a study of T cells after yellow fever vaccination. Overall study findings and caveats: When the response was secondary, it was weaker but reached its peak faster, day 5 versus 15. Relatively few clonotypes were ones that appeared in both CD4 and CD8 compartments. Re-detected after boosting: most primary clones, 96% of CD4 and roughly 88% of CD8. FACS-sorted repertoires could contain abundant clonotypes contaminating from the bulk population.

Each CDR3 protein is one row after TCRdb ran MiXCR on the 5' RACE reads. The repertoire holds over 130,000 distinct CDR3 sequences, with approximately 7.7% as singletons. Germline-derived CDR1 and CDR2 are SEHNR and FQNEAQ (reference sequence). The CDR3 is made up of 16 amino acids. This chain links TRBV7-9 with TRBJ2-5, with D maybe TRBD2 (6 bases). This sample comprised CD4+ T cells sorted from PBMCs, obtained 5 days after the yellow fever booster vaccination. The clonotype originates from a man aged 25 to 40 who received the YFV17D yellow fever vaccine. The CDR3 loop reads CARSYPLAFSQETQYF. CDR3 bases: TGTGCCCGCAGCTATCCCCTAGCGTTCAGCCAAGAGACCCAGTACTTC.